This TCR beta chain was captured in a study of blood T cells in healthy people across ages. Study results and limitations: Not knowing donor CMV status may have confounded expanded clonotype changes. Diversity estimated from one million T cells was considered an underestimate. Long-lived and aged donors differed, with more naive CD4+ cells and higher diversity in the long-lived.

There are a few counts of this clonotype. Its target is unknown. Trimming removed 5 bases from V and 5 bases from J; junction bases left unmatched: 7. The CDR3 runs 14 residues. Next came a second PCR, run for about 6 to 11 cycles, which used a sample-barcoded 5' primer along with a J-beta primer mix. TCRdb redid the calling of the 5' RACE reads with MiXCR, one entry per CDR3 protein. The sample has about 1,800,000 distinct CDR3 sequences, approximately 28% seen once. This clonotype was obtained from a woman in her twenties or thirties in good health. Sequencing input: blood. V and J are TRBV12-3 or TRBV12-4 and TRBJ2-7; 9 nucleotides align to TRBD1. The CDR3 is CASSTRDRVNEQYF. DNA for the CDR3: TGTGCCAGCAGTACCCGGGACAGGGTAAACGAGCAGTACTTC.